This T cell receptor (beta chain) stems from a study of T cell repertoires in cytomegalovirus infection. Across the whole study: Both CMV infection and a matching HLA type were indicated by public TCR beta signatures. Study observations and caveats: CMV-specific TCR beta clonotypes restricted by HLA-C were the ones dominating the ex vivo response. Frequencies of public TCR beta families were cumulated, and this identified carriers of CMV plus the relevant HLA.

Regarding this clonotype: Its target is not known.

TCRdb ran MiXCR on the reads and lists one entry per CDR3 protein. Found here are some 400,000 distinct CDR3 sequences, approximately 31% of them singletons; the top ten hold roughly 15%. This CDR3 has 13 amino acids. Trimming took off 6 bases at V and 3 bases at J, with 9 bases between the two ends. This TCR was sampled from a human donor in good health (CMV status not recorded). Some clones in this sample may be carry-over from other donors' samples. Sequencing was done on a sample of PBMCs. This chain links TRBV12-3 or TRBV12-4 with TRBJ2-1; D might be TRBD2 (6 bases). The CDR3 DNA sequence: TGTGCCAGCAGCCCTAGCGACTACAATGAGCAGTTCTTC. Amino acids: CASSPSDYNEQFF.